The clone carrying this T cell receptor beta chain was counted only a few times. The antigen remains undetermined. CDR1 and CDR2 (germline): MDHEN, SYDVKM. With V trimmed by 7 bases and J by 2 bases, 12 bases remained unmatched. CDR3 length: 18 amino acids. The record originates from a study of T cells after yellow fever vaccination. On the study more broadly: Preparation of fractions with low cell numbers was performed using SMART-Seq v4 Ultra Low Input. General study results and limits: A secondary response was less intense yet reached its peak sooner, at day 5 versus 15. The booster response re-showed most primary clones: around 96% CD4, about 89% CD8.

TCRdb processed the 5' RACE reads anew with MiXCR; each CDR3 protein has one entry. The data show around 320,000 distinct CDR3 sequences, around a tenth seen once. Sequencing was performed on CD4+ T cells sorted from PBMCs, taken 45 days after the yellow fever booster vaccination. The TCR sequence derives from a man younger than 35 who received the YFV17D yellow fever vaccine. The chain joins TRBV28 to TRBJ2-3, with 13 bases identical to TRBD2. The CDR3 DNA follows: TGTGCCAGCATCGCGGGACTAGCGGGGTACCGGTCCACAGATACGCAGTATTTT. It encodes CASIAGLAGYRSTDTQYF. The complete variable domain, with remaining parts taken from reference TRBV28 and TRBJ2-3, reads DVKVTQSSRYLVKRTGEKVFLECVQDMDHENMFWYRQDPGLGLRLIYFSYDVKMKEKGDIPEGYSVSREKKERFSLILESASTNQTSMYLCASIAGLAGYRSTDTQYFGPGTRLTVL.